The entry below gives a single T cell receptor beta chain sequence along with its context. This clone was seen just once. It lacks a known antigen. Base qualities are not at hand, and no much larger clone is one base apart. V has 0 bases trimmed and J has 0 bases trimmed; junction bases matching no gene number 3. The CDR3, cysteine through phenylalanine, is 17 amino acids long. Only the CDR3 DNA is retained, 51 bases long and in frame from the first base. Taken from the germline V gene (reference sequence), the CDR1 and CDR2 loops are LNHDA and SQIVND. The data were taken from a study of blood T cell repertoires in COVID-19 (dated by TCRdb to the early 2020s). In terms of the full investigation: Collaborator samples came from the United States, Italy and Spain and covered acute and convalescent phases of COVID-19. The prospective study material was composed of cDNA or gDNA derived from T cells, B-cell-depleted T cells, or PBMCs. Deeply sampled blood TCRbeta repertoires from subjects exposed to, actively infected with, or recovered from COVID-19 were included in the dataset. The repertoires were released in a freely available public database meant as a resource for research on the immune response to SARS-CoV-2. The samples were drawn from the first 160 participants of the ongoing ImmuneRACE study and from 950 to 1,500 subjects provided by 6 global collaborators. Sample metadata almost always included a de-identified subject ID, COVID-19 status, age in years and sex. Where available, HLA class I and class II types were obtained from metadata supplied by the sample provider rather than from assay-based typing. What the authors observed across the whole study: How much clinical and demographic metadata was included differed by source and by participant, and the metadata was provided uncurated.

TCRbeta CDR3 regions were amplified from genomic DNA using the immunoSEQ Assay, a bias-controlled multiplex PCR. The source study handled its data this way. Within the assay, amplification of reference gene primers was used to estimate how many nucleated cells each sample contained. To quantify the absolute abundance of each unique TCRbeta CDR3 rearrangement, sequence reads were collapsed and filtered. Productive Simpson clonality was computed per sample as the square root of Simpson's diversity index over productive rearrangements. TCRdb obtained this table from immuneACCESS and retained in-frame rearrangements with V and J assigned. These tables miss some clones; where compared with another copy, unresolved V genes account for less than half of the shortfall, and the remainder is unexplained. That table is the source of V, J and clone size, and D and trimming were worked out from the DNA. Within this sample are fewer than 90,000 clones, with roughly 95% of them counted one time only. The ten top clones hold about 4.5% of the sample.

Each collaborating institution followed its own protocols to collect whole blood in K2EDTA tubes. For TCRbeta analysis, collaborators shipped samples as frozen whole blood, isolated PBMCs, or DNA extracted from either of those sample types. The chain joins TRBV19 to TRBJ2-1; 9 of the junction bases match TRBD2. Sequenced: peripheral blood. The TCR sequence derives from a human donor with active COVID-19. The donor label of this sample is uncertain. The nucleotide sequence is TGTGCCAGTAGTATAGAGGGTAGCGGGAGCTCCTACAATGAGCAGTTCTTC. Its protein is CASSIEGSGSSYNEQFF.